The next 21 T cell receptor beta chains were all read from a single sample in a study of blood T cell repertoires in COVID-19 (dated by TCRdb to 2020 to 2022). Library preparation employed the immunoSEQ multiplex PCR assay. Here the immuneACCESS table is served through TCRdb, limited to in-frame sequences with V and J called. Missing clones are a known gap in these copies; in checked studies unresolved V genes cover under half, and the rest lacks a known reason. The sample data list about 74,000 clones, and around 88% of these were observed just once. 1.9% of the sample is held by the ten biggest clonotypes. Sequencing was done on a sample of peripheral blood. The receptors shown here come from a woman of 80 years or more with active or convalescent COVID-19.

The V call is TRBV6-6, the J call TRBJ1-6; D is unclear. With 5 bases removed from V and 6 bases from J, the gap between germline ends came to 20 bases. This CDR3 has 17 residues. CDR1 is MNHNY, CDR2 SVGAGI, per germline (reference sequence). The CDR3 DNA sequence: TGTGCCAGCAGTCGTAATCTCAGCGGAGGAGGTAATTCACCCCTCCACTTT. It translates to CASSRNLSGGGNSPLHF.

This clone appeared a single time. This sequence joins TRBV7-2 and TRBJ1-1; D possibly corresponds to TRBD1 (6 bases). V was shortened by 4 bases and J by 8 bases, with 14 bases between the two germline ends. Per the germline V gene, CDR1 is SGHTA and CDR2 is FQGNSA. There are 13 residues in the CDR3. CDR3 amino acids: CASSSTTGTEAFF. As DNA, the CDR3 is TGTGCCAGCAGCTCGACCACCGGGACAGAAGCTTTCTTT. Full variable domain (outside the CDR3, taken from reference TRBV7-2 and TRBJ1-1): GAGVSQSPSNKVTEKGKDVELRCDPISGHTALYWYRQSLGQGLEFLIYFQGNSAPDKSGLPSDRFSAERTGGSVSTLTIQRTQQEDSAVYLCASSSTTGTEAFFGQGTRLTVV.

V usage is TRBV19 and J usage is TRBJ2-5; 10 nucleotides match TRBD1. This CDR3 spans 15 amino acids. Germline values: CDR1 LNHDA, CDR2 SQIVND (reference sequence). The V segment lost 1 base and the J segment 4 bases; nucleotides outside the gene matches: 3. The CDR3 sequence: CASSIGTGGGETQYF. As DNA, the CDR3 is TGTGCCAGTAGTATAGGGACAGGGGGTGGAGAGACCCAGTACTTC.

The V gene is TRBV19, the J gene TRBJ1-1; D gene ambiguous. The germline V gene has CDR1 LNHDA and CDR2 SQIVND (reference sequence). There are 13 residues in the CDR3. Trimming pared 5 bases from V and 2 bases from J, leaving 9 bases between. The CDR3 DNA follows: TGTGCCAGTAGTCCTCAGGTAAACACTGAAGCTTTCTTT. This sequence encodes CASSPQVNTEAFF.

The chain couples TRBV30 to TRBJ1-1, with 7 bases lining up with TRBD1. CDR1 is GTSNPN, CDR2 SVGIG, per germline (reference sequence). Trimming at V came to 5 bases and at J to 4 bases, leaving 7 bases not matched to a gene. The CDR3 is made up of 13 amino acids. This CDR3 is CAWGQAGGTEAFF. The CDR3 bases are TGTGCCTGGGGACAGGCAGGGGGCACTGAAGCTTTCTTT.

The chain combines TRBV9 with TRBJ1-6; tentative D call: TRBD1 (5 bases). Per germline, CDR1 SGDLS and CDR2 YYNGEE. Trimming removed 0 bases from V and 6 bases from J, with 13 bases in between. CDR3 size: 16 residues. This chain's CDR3 is CASSVAWDLRNSPLHF. CDR3 coding DNA: TGTGCCAGCAGCGTAGCCTGGGACTTACGTAATTCACCCCTCCACTTT.

This chain joins TRBV12-3 or TRBV12-4 and TRBJ2-7, with TRBD1 identical over 9 bases. The CDR3 runs 13 residues. The V segment lost 6 bases and the J segment 6 bases; nucleotides outside the gene matches: 6. CDR3 bases: TGTGCCAGCAGGTCGGACAGGGGTTCCGAGCAGTACTTC. It is translated as CASRSDRGSEQYF.

The chain couples TRBV5-1 to TRBJ2-7; TRBD1 matches at 9 bases. CDR3 length: 15 amino acids. CDR1 and CDR2 (germline): SGHRS, YFSETQ. J lost 4 bases, V lost 0 bases, and 5 bases had no gene match. The CDR3 loop reads CASSLAGTGTYEQYF. In nucleotides, the CDR3 is TGCGCCAGCAGCTTGGCGGGGACAGGGACGTACGAGCAGTACTTC.

This clone came up a few times. The rearrangement joins TRBV10-3 to TRBJ1-5; 8 bases agree with TRBD1. Germline loops: CDR1 ENHRY, CDR2 SYGVKD. The CDR3 length is 15 residues. J gave up 0 bases and V 6 bases, and 4 bases lay outside the gene matches. CDR3 residues: CAISLTGDSNQPQHF. CDR3 DNA: TGTGCCATCAGCCTGACAGGGGATAGCAATCAGCCCCAGCATTTT.

The chain uses TRBV9 and TRBJ2-3; no firm D call. Germline V gives CDR1 SGDLS, CDR2 YYNGEE. V was pared by 0 bases and J by 9 bases, with 5 bases between. The CDR3 is made up of 11 amino acids. The CDR3 sequence is CASSVGLTQYF. CDR3 nucleotide sequence: TGTGCCAGCAGCGTAGGACTCACGCAGTATTTT.

This clone came up once. The rearrangement links TRBV13 to TRBJ1-2; TRBD1 matches at 8 bases. Unmatched junction bases numbered 6, after V lost 2 bases and J lost 4 bases. Germline CDR1 PRHDT, CDR2 FYEKMQ (reference sequence). This CDR3 comprises 15 residues. The chain's CDR3 is CASSLTGGMGYGYTF. For the CDR3, the DNA is TGTGCCAGCAGCTTAACAGGGGGAATGGGCTATGGCTACACCTTC.

The chain carries TRBV18 and TRBJ2-7, with a tentative D call TRBD1 (6 bases). Between the trimmed V and J ends, which lost 6 bases and 6 bases, there was a span of 12 bases. The CDR3 runs to 12 residues. The V gene's germline CDR1 is KGHSH and CDR2 LQKENI. CDR3 coding DNA: TGTGCCAGCTCGTACAGGGTCGGCGAGCAGTACTTC. Translation gives CASSYRVGEQYF.

The chain couples TRBV10-3 to TRBJ1-2; 7 bases line up with TRBD1. The CDR3 is 17 residues long. In germline, CDR1 is ENHRY, CDR2 SYGVKD. V was pared by 0 bases and J by 8 bases, with 15 bases of the junction left unmatched. The CDR3 is CAISESRGRGLGGGYTF. The CDR3 DNA is TGTGCCATCAGTGAGTCGAGGGGGCGAGGCTTAGGAGGCGGCTACACCTTC.

The rearrangement links TRBV5-1 to TRBJ1-6; 10 nucleotides line up with TRBD1. The germline CDR1 and CDR2 sequences are SGHRS and YFSETQ. The V and J ends lost 4 bases and 2 bases, in that order; junction bases with no gene match: 3. This CDR3 has 16 residues. The CDR3 DNA is TGCGCCAGCAGCCCCGGGACAGGGGCCTATAATTCACCCCTCCACTTT. Translating gives CASSPGTGAYNSPLHF.

This chain links TRBV5-1 with TRBJ2-5; 10 nucleotides line up with TRBD1. V lost 1 base to trimming and J lost 4 bases; unmatched junction nucleotides: 16. This CDR3 contains 19 residues. Germline V lookup: CDR1 SGHRS, CDR2 YFSETQ. The CDR3 DNA reads as TGCGCCAGCAGCTTGCAATCCGGGACAGGGGTTTTTGGAGGAGAGACCCAGTACTTC. The encoded protein is CASSLQSGTGVFGGETQYF.

The genes are TRBV6-5 and TRBJ2-7, with D possibly being TRBD2 (7 bases). This CDR3 comprises 13 residues. The ends were cut back, 4 bases at V and 6 bases at J, with 13 bases in the middle. CDR1 and CDR2 from the germline V gene are MNHEY and SVGAGI. CDR3 in amino acids: CASSSDSGVEQYF. The DNA of the CDR3 is TGTGCCAGCAGTTCGGACAGCGGGGTCGAGCAGTACTTC.

The chain has TRBV14 and TRBJ2-5, with no clear D. Germline CDR1 SGHDN, CDR2 FVKESK. Trimming shortened V by 5 bases and J by 5 bases, and 12 bases separated the two germline ends. This CDR3 spans 13 amino acids. The CDR3 loop is CASSSQTIETQYF. The DNA for the CDR3 is TGTGCCAGCAGCTCCCAGACAATTGAGACCCAGTACTTC. Drawing the rest from reference TRBV14 and TRBJ2-5, the complete variable domain is EAGVTQFPSHSVIEKGQTVTLRCDPISGHDNLYWYRRVMGKEIKFLLHFVKESKQDESGMPNNRFLAERTGGTYSTLKVQPAELEDSGVYFCASSSQTIETQYFGPGTRLLVL.

This chain links TRBV25-1 with TRBJ1-3; the D gene is possibly TRBD1 (6 bases). CDR3 length: 15 amino acids. The germline V gene has CDR1 MGHDK and CDR2 SYGVNS. Trimming removed 6 bases from V and 7 bases from J, with 19 bases in between. The CDR3 sequence is CASSGTAGGWNTIYF. DNA of the CDR3: TGTGCCAGCAGCGGAACAGCGGGGGGCTGGAACACCATATATTTT.

The chain has TRBV15 and TRBJ1-2; TRBD1 matches at 8 bases. The germline gives CDR1 LNHNV, CDR2 YYDKDF (reference sequence). V was pared by 0 bases and J by 4 bases, with 7 bases of the junction left unmatched. The CDR3 loop spans 16 amino acids. CDR3 bases: TGTGCCACCAGCAGAGATCAGTACAGGGGGGCCTATGGCTACACCTTC. Its protein is CATSRDQYRGAYGYTF.

The chain joins TRBV5-4 to TRBJ2-3; a weak D match, TRBD2 (6 bases). The germline gives CDR1 SGHNT, CDR2 YYREEE (reference sequence). Between the trimmed V and J ends, which lost 4 bases and 5 bases, there was a span of 14 bases. This CDR3 has 14 residues. The CDR3, as DNA: TGTGCCAGCAGCGCGAGGGAGGCTGGAGATACGCAGTATTTT. It specifies CASSAREAGDTQYF. The complete variable domain, with remaining parts taken from reference TRBV5-4 and TRBJ2-3, reads ETGVTQSPTHLIKTRGQQVTLRCSSQSGHNTVSWYQQALGQGPQFIFQYYREEENGRGNFPPRFSGLQFPNYSSELNVNALELDDSALYLCASSAREAGDTQYFGPGTRLTVL.

J is TRBJ2-1 and V is TRBV6-2 or TRBV6-3; D might be TRBD2 (6 bases). Trimming removed 2 bases from V and 10 bases from J, with 15 bases in between. The germline gives CDR1 MNHEY, CDR2 SVGEGT. The CDR3 length is 14 residues. CDR3 residues: CASSYGDSLGEQFF. Written as DNA, the CDR3 is TGTGCCAGCAGTTACGGGGACTCCCTTGGGGAGCAGTTCTTC.